The 27 T cell receptor beta chains below come from one sample, sequenced in a study of tumor and adjacent non-tumor tissue in lung cancer. Three rounds of nested PCR, following a modified ARM-PCR protocol, produced the TCRbeta library. TCRdb analysed the multiplex PCR reads with MiXCR anew, one entry per CDR3 protein. The sample lists approximately 66,000 distinct CDR3 sequences, 61% occurring once. This sample's RNA came from whole unsorted tissue. Distant lung tissue was collected more than 3 cm away from the tumor edge. Specimen: distant non-tumor lung tissue. The receptors originated from a man between 70 and 80 years old with non-small cell lung cancer.

A word on this clonotype: Given a much more abundant clone one base away, this may be a read error. The rearrangement links TRBV7-9 to TRBJ1-2; tentative D call: TRBD1 (5 bases). CDR1 is SEHNR, CDR2 FQNEAQ, per germline (reference sequence). The CDR3 is 14 amino acids. The CDR3 sequence is CASSPKGFNYDYTF. The DNA for the CDR3 is TGTGCCAGCAGCCCCAAGGGGTTTAACTATGACTACACCTTC.

This clonotype was counted many times. The chain combines TRBV6-6 with TRBJ1-4; D perhaps matches TRBD1 (5 bases). V was clipped by 6 bases and J by 0 bases, with 20 bases between them. This CDR3 is 18 amino acids long. The germline V gene encodes CDR1 MNHNY and CDR2 SVGAGI (reference sequence). The CDR3 DNA is TGTGCCAGCAGCACGAAGAGCCAGGGACTTGCAACTAATGAAAAACTGTTTTTT. Translated, it gives CASSTKSQGLATNEKLFF.

This rearrangement joins TRBV4-1 to TRBJ1-5, with D possibly being TRBD1 (5 bases). The CDR3 is 15 amino acids. Germline V gene lookup returns CDR1 MGHRA and CDR2 YSYEKL. The CDR3 protein is CTGSQDPGPNQPQHF. The DNA of the CDR3 is TGCACCGGCAGCCAAGATCCGGGACCAAATCAGCCCCAGCATTTT.

In regard to this clonotype: The junction shows a germline mismatch at one end, possibly a read error. The chain couples TRBV29-1 to TRBJ2-7; TRBD2 aligns across 12 bases. The V gene's germline CDR1 is SQVTM and CDR2 ANQGSEA. The CDR3 length is 14 residues. CDR3 sequence (DNA): TGCAGCGTCGGCGGACTAGCGGGATTAGACGACCAGTACTTC. Translation gives CSVGGLAGLDDQYF.

This chain connects TRBV6-1 to TRBJ2-7; weak D call: TRBD1 (5 bases). V lost 7 bases to trimming and J lost 1 base, with 14 bases between them. CDR3 length: 14 amino acids. Germline loops: CDR1 MNHNS, CDR2 SASEGT. CDR3 in DNA: TGTGCCAGCAAACAAAACAGGCTATCCTACGAGCAGTACTTC. Translation gives CASKQNRLSYEQYF.

Worth noting for this clonotype: Here the CDR3 omits its conserved ending phenylalanine or tryptophan, so a read error is the likely source. The genes are TRBV28 and TRBJ2-1; D might be TRBD1 or TRBD2, each matching 6 bases. The CDR3 totals 14 residues. Trimming took 6 bases from V and 6 from J, leaving 15 bases between them. CDR1 MDHEN and CDR2 SYDVKM come from the germline V gene. The CDR3: CASSSWWGANEQFL. The DNA for the CDR3 is TGTGCCAGCAGCTCGTGGTGGGGGGCCAATGAGCAGTTCCTC.

About this clonotype: Because the CDR3's place on the DNA is in doubt, the DNA is left out and the CDR3 is given as listed by TCRdb. The chain recombines TRBV29-1 with TRBJ2-1; the tabulated D call, TRBD1, remains unverified against the DNA. The CDR3 spans 17 residues, counting both ends. The germline V gene has CDR1 SQVTM and CDR2 ANQGSEA. The CDR3 loop reads CSVVGGGARTRRKERFF.

This clonotype was counted between two and nine times. The CDR3 loop reads CASSPTAGYEQFF. DNA of the CDR3: TGCGCCAGCAGCCCCACCGCCGGTTACGAGCAGTTCTTC. The chain carries TRBV4-1 and TRBJ2-7; D gene uncertain. The J call is doubtful: the DNA matches TRBJ2-1 better. Germline V gives CDR1 MGHRA, CDR2 YSYEKL. The CDR3 is 13 residues long.

This clonotype was counted a few times. V usage is TRBV5-1 and J usage is TRBJ2-6; D not resolved. The CDR3 sequence is 14 residues long. V was clipped by 1 base and J by 3 bases, with 5 bases between them. Germline V CDR1 and CDR2: SGHRS, YFSETQ. CDR3 protein: CASSLYFGANVLTF. As DNA, the CDR3 is TGCGCCAGCAGCTTGTACTTTGGGGCCAACGTCCTGACTTTC.

This clonotype was counted ten times or more. The V gene is TRBV29-1, the J gene TRBJ2-7; perhaps D is TRBD1 or TRBD2 (5 bases each). This CDR3 spans 12 amino acids. Germline V gene data show CDR1 as SQVTM and CDR2 as ANQGSEA. V was shortened by 0 bases and J by 7 bases, with 10 bases between the two germline ends. This CDR3 is CSVEEGRREQYF. The DNA for the CDR3 is TGCAGCGTTGAAGAGGGACGGAGGGAGCAGTACTTC.

The rearrangement links TRBV19 to TRBJ2-7; the match to TRBD1 covers 9 bases. CDR3 size: 14 residues. Germline V gene sequence: CDR1 LNHDA, CDR2 SQIVND (reference sequence). V lost 10 bases, J lost 3 bases, and 10 bases stayed unmatched. CDR3 nucleotide sequence: TGTGCCAATCAAGTGACAGGGGGAATCTACGAGCAGTACTTC. Translating it yields CANQVTGGIYEQYF.

The genes are TRBV11-3 and TRBJ2-1, with a weak D call TRBD2 (6 bases). The V end lost 11 bases, the J end lost 5 bases, and 22 bases lay between the germline ends. CDR3 length: 15 amino acids. The germline V gene has CDR1 SGHNT and CDR2 YENEEA. CDR3 DNA: TGTGCCTTCAGCCTTCTAGCGAGGGTTAACAATGAGCAGTTCTTC. This sequence encodes CAFSLLARVNNEQFF.

To note about this clonotype: A much larger clone differs by one base, so this may be a read error. The rearrangement joins TRBV5-5 to TRBJ1-3; D is perhaps TRBD1 (6 bases). Germline CDR1 is SGHKS and CDR2 is YYEKEE (reference sequence). This CDR3 contains 14 residues. The CDR3 protein is CAGSSDSSGNTIYF. CDR3 nucleotide sequence: TGTGCCGGCAGCTCGGACAGCTCTGGAAACACCATATATTTT.

This clonotype was recorded at least ten times. This chain connects TRBV6-1 to TRBJ1-6; unclear D gene. The CDR3 has 14 amino acids. Trimming pared 3 bases from V and 8 bases from J, leaving 11 bases between. Germline V gene data show CDR1 as MNHNS and CDR2 as SASEGT. CDR3 residues: CASSEVGRHSPLHF. In DNA form, the CDR3 reads TGTGCCAGCAGTGAGGTTGGGAGACATTCACCCCTCCACTTT.

The genes are TRBV6-5 and TRBJ1-2, with D possibly being TRBD1 (5 bases). CDR3 size: 14 residues. V was pared by 9 bases and J by 3 bases, with 17 bases between. Per the germline V gene, CDR1 is MNHEY and CDR2 is SVGAGI. The CDR3 DNA follows: TGTGCCAGTAGTCATCCAGGGCCACACTATGGCTACACCTTC. It yields the protein CASSHPGPHYGYTF.

With respect to this clonotype: The junction shows a germline mismatch at one end, possibly a read error. The CDR3: CTSSKYRAGTNTWELFF. DNA of the CDR3: TGCACCAGCAGCAAATATCGAGCGGGGACGAACACCTGGGAGCTGTTTTTT. The V gene is TRBV4-1, the J gene TRBJ2-2; 7 nucleotides align to TRBD2. CDR1 is MGHRA and CDR2 is YSYEKL in the germline V gene. The CDR3 is made up of 17 amino acids.

This clonotype was observed at least ten times. The chain is built from TRBV19 and TRBJ1-5; D is perhaps TRBD1 (5 bases). Germline V gene sequence: CDR1 LNHDA, CDR2 SQIVND (reference sequence). CDR3 length: 15 residues. V was cut by 6 bases and J by 2 bases, with 14 bases left in between. For the CDR3, the DNA is TGTGCCAGTAGGGGGGAGGGATGGGGCAATCAGCCCCAGCATTTT. Its translation: CASRGEGWGNQPQHF.

This chain uses TRBV5-1 with TRBJ1-1, with no clear D. Germline V CDR1 and CDR2: SGHRS, YFSETQ. The V end lost 1 base, the J end lost 3 bases, and 13 bases lay between the germline ends. The CDR3 loop spans 15 amino acids. The CDR3 loop reads CASSLIGQGDTEAFF. The CDR3 DNA sequence: TGCGCCAGCAGCTTGATCGGGCAAGGAGACACTGAAGCTTTCTTT.

In regard to this clonotype: An end of the junction does not agree with germline; a read error may underlie this. The gene calls are TRBV5-4 and TRBJ2-1; TRBD2 is a possible D gene (6 bases). This CDR3 is built from 14 residues. Germline loops: CDR1 SGHNT, CDR2 YYREEE (reference sequence). The CDR3 here is CAISPRREFNEHFF. The CDR3 DNA is TGTGCCATCAGCCCCCGGAGGGAATTCAATGAGCACTTCTTC.

With respect to this clonotype: The junction does not match germline at one end; this may be a read error. This chain links TRBV5-6 with TRBJ2-1; TRBD2 aligns across 10 bases. The germline gives CDR1 SGHDT, CDR2 YYEEEE. This CDR3 spans 15 amino acids. CDR3 coding DNA: TGTGCCAGCGGCTTCAATAGCGGGGGGTGCAATGAACAGTTCTTC. Residues: CASGFNSGGCNEQFF. The full variable domain, with the rest looked up from reference TRBV5-6 and TRBJ2-1, is DAGVTQSPTHLIKTRGQQVTLRCSPKSGHDTVSWYQQALGQGPQFIFQYYEEEERQRGNFPDRFSGHQFPNYSSELNVNALLLGDSALYLCASGFNSGGCNEQFFGPGTRLTVL.

In regard to this clonotype: An end of the junction does not agree with germline; a read error may underlie this. The chain combines TRBV14 with TRBJ1-5, with D uncertain. Germline CDR1 reads SGHDN; CDR2 reads FVKESK. The CDR3 totals 13 residues. The DNA for the CDR3 is TGTGTCAGCAGCCAGCGTTGGGGTCAGCCCCAGCATTTT. Its translation is CVSSQRWGQPQHF.

Concerning this clonotype itself: A much larger clone sits a single nucleotide away, making a read error possible. This sequence joins TRBV14 and TRBJ1-5, with D perhaps TRBD1 (6 bases). V was pared by 4 bases and J by 7 bases, with 17 bases between. CDR1 SGHDN and CDR2 FVKESK come from the germline V gene. This CDR3 has 15 amino acids. The CDR3 region has the DNA TGTGCCAGCAGCCTGGGGGGGGGCGCCGGGCAGCCCCAGCATTTT. It specifies CASSLGGGAGQPQHF. Drawing the rest from reference TRBV14 and TRBJ1-5, the complete variable domain is EAGVTQFPSHSVIEKGQTVTLRCDPISGHDNLYWYRRVMGKEIKFLLHFVKESKQDESGMPNNRFLAERTGGTYSTLKVQPAELEDSGVYFCASSLGGGAGQPQHFGDGTRLSIL.

Points on this clonotype: At one of its ends the junction is not consistent with the germline gene, which may arise from a read error. The chain has TRBV6-1 and TRBJ1-5; D unclear. The CDR3 consists of 15 residues. Germline V gives CDR1 MNHNS, CDR2 SASEGT. CDR3: CASLSQRLNNQLQHF. The CDR3 nucleotides are TGTGCCAGCTTATCACAGAGACTGAACAATCAGCTCCAGCATTTT.

J is TRBJ1-2 and V is TRBV5-8; D unclear. The CDR3 loop spans 12 amino acids. The germline V gene has CDR1 SGHTS and CDR2 YDEGEE. Trimming shortened V by 2 bases and J by 3 bases, and 5 bases separated the two germline ends. CDR3 sequence reads: CASSLKDYGYTF. CDR3 in DNA: TGTGCCAGCAGCTTAAAGGACTATGGCTACACCTTC.

This clonotype was found a few times. This sequence joins TRBV11-2 and TRBJ1-4; maybe TRBD1 (5 bases). Deletions cut 9 bases from V and 9 bases from J, with 17 bases between. The CDR3 is 13 residues long. Per germline, CDR1 SGHAT and CDR2 FQNNGV. CDR3 nucleotides: TGTGCCAGTAGCCCGATGGGGGATCAAAAACTGTTTTTT. It is translated as CASSPMGDQKLFF.

Concerning this clonotype itself: Given a much more abundant clone one base away, this may be a read error. The chain uses TRBV6-1 and TRBJ2-1, with 7 bases matching TRBD1. This CDR3 has 11 amino acids. V shed 9 bases, J shed 10 bases, and the junction held 6 bases outside the gene matches. Germline CDR1 and CDR2: MNHNS and SASEGT. CDR3 DNA: TGTGCCAGAAGCGACAGGGACGAGCAGTTCTTC. Translation: CARSDRDEQFF.

A few counts support this clonotype. The chain combines TRBV10-3 with TRBJ1-1; 8 nucleotides align to TRBD1. The trim removed 6 bases at V and 7 bases at J, leaving 7 bases unmatched. The CDR3 has 13 amino acids. Looked up from germline, CDR1 is ENHRY and CDR2 is SYGVKD. The CDR3 coding sequence is TGTGCCATCAGAAAGCAGGGGGCCATTGAAGCTTTCTTT. It codes for CAIRKQGAIEAFF.